The T cell receptor (beta chain) described here comes from a study of cytomegalovirus exposure and HLA in healthy donors. Study-wide results and limits: Most of the TCR beta V segments (in an earlier analysis) were productive either about 90% or about 30% of the time. Altogether, more than 150 TCR beta chains were recorded as cytomegalovirus-associated. Later analysis demonstrated an association between a missense DCLRE1C variant and TCR beta V- and J-gene trimming.

As to this clone: Its antigen is currently unknown.

CDR1 and CDR2 from the germline V gene are MDHEN and SYDVKM. Trimming shortened V by 2 bases and J by 1 base, and 8 bases separated the two germline ends. The CDR3 length is 14 residues. All donors participated as healthy donors of bone marrow. In the PCR, 60 Vbeta and 13 Jbeta primers were used. TCRdb's table, derived via immunoSEQ multiplex PCR, lists solely in-frame clones and lacks some. The data show under 150,000 clones, with 55% to 75% seen just once and approximately 2.6% held by the top ten. The sample taken for sequencing was PBMCs. The sequence was obtained from a human donor in good health. This rearrangement joins TRBV28 to TRBJ1-1; D gene unclear. This CDR3 is CASSLNPGNTEAFF. In nucleotides, the CDR3 is TGTGCCAGCAGTTTAAATCCGGGGAACACTGAAGCTTTCTTT. The full variable domain, its missing parts supplied by reference TRBV28 and TRBJ1-1, is DVKVTQSSRYLVKRTGEKVFLECVQDMDHENMFWYRQDPGLGLRLIYFSYDVKMKEKGDIPEGYSVSREKKERFSLILESASTNQTSMYLCASSLNPGNTEAFFGQGTRLTVV.